The text below deals with one T cell receptor (beta chain). This clone was seen at least ten times. Its cognate antigen has yet to be identified. Base qualities are missing; no much larger clone stands one base away. Libraries were made using PCR. Sequencing was performed on an Illumina HiSeq 4000. High-throughput sequencing was used to profile the TCR beta-chain CDR3 region of every patient. On the study's bioinformatics: A classifier to discriminate distant-metastatic papillary thyroid cancer patients was built from CDR3 differences across clinicopathological groups. To measure repertoire diversity the researchers used the Shannon index, while the Morisita-Horn index served to gauge how similar the tumor and blood repertoires were. TCRdb redid the processing of the public reads, applying fastp at Q25 and MiXCR, and retained in-frame beta chains. The V and J calls come from TCRdb's annotation, not from the publication. This sample lists 20,000 to 25,000 clones; about 13% were detected once. The ten largest clones capture about 15% of the sample.

The CDR3 numbers 14 residues from cysteine through phenylalanine. Just the 42-base CDR3 DNA is kept, in frame starting at base 1. V loses 0 bases of germline sequence and J loses 1 base, and the interval between the two ends is 6 bases. The data originate from a study of metastatic and nonmetastatic thyroid tumors (dated by TCRdb to 2018 to 2021). At the level of the whole study: Repertoires from peripheral blood and from tumor or nodule tissue samples of malignant and benign thyroid patients were compared. Summary of the overall study and its limitations: In both blood and tumor samples, malignant tumors were reported to have significantly higher TCR beta diversity than benign nodules.

No patient had received any treatment before thyroid surgery. The study retrospectively analysed patient clinical samples collected from about 2012 to 2018 using T-cell receptor beta sequencing. The chain is assembled from TRBV12-3 or TRBV12-4 and TRBJ1-1; there is no confident call for the D gene. The sequence was collected from a female donor with papillary thyroid cancer or a benign thyroid nodule (not recorded which). Some clones in this sample may be carry-over from other donors' samples. Sequencing was done on a sample of blood. The nucleotides are TGTGCCAGCAGTTTAGCTTCCTGGAACACTGAAGCTTTCTTT. Its translation is CASSLASWNTEAFF.